These 8 T cell receptor beta chains came from one sample sequenced in a study of T-cell reconstitution after alpha-beta-depleted transplantation in children. Preparation of the TCRbeta library involved a method that used unique molecular identifiers. TCRdb processed the PCR reads anew with MiXCR; each CDR3 protein has one entry. The sample carries approximately 800,000 distinct CDR3 sequences, about 15% recorded once. The sample here was PBMCs, mostly from graft donor cells, taken 360 days after TCRalphabeta/CD19-depleted stem cell transplant. Receptors originate from a male patient aged 5 to 17 who had a stem cell transplant for acute lymphoblastic leukemia, so the T cells may come from the graft donor.

This clonotype was seen at least ten times. V gene TRBV27 combines with J gene TRBJ2-7, with D perhaps TRBD2 (5 bases). V lost 3 bases to trimming and J lost 6 bases, with 24 bases between them. This CDR3 has 17 amino acids. The V gene's germline CDR1 is MNHEY and CDR2 SMNVEV (reference sequence). The CDR3 is CASSLSAGRAEGGEQYF. As DNA, the CDR3 is TGTGCCAGCAGTTTGTCTGCCGGTCGGGCAGAGGGTGGCGAGCAGTACTTC.

The V gene is TRBV5-6, the J gene TRBJ2-7; 7 nucleotides align to TRBD2. V shed 4 bases, J shed 4 bases, and the junction held 14 bases outside the gene matches. The CDR3 contains 16 residues. CDR1 and CDR2 from the germline V gene are SGHDT and YYEEEE. CDR3 sequence reads: CASSRGWEGAGYEQYF. The CDR3 bases are TGTGCCAGCAGCCGCGGCTGGGAGGGAGCCGGTTACGAGCAGTACTTC.

V is TRBV3-1 and J is TRBJ2-3; D unclear. The CDR3 length is 13 residues. V lost 1 base to trimming and J lost 7 bases, with 9 bases between them. Germline-derived CDR1 and CDR2 are LGHDT and YNNKEL (reference sequence). As DNA, the CDR3 is TGTGCCAGCAGCCAAGGCCGCATTAATACGCAGTATTTT. It translates to CASSQGRINTQYF.

V usage is TRBV5-6 and J usage is TRBJ2-1; 7 bases are shared with TRBD1. CDR3 length: 17 amino acids. Germline V CDR1 and CDR2: SGHDT, YYEEEE. The trim removed 0 bases at V and 1 base at J, leaving 7 bases unmatched. The CDR3 bases are TGTGCCAGCAGCTTGGCCCTAGGGGGCAGGTCCTACAATGAGCAGTTCTTC. Translated: CASSLALGGRSYNEQFF.

This chain joins TRBV9 and TRBJ2-1; possibly TRBD2 for D (5 bases). CDR1 is SGDLS and CDR2 is YYNGEE in the germline V gene. This CDR3 contains 16 residues. Trimming took 3 bases from V and 0 from J, leaving 13 bases between them. CDR3 sequence (DNA): TGTGCCAGCAGCGCGGACTCACTTAGCTCCTACAATGAGCAGTTCTTC. Protein: CASSADSLSSYNEQFF.

V and J are TRBV12-3 or TRBV12-4 and TRBJ2-3; D is unresolved. There are 15 residues in the CDR3. Trimming stripped 6 bases from V and 0 bases from J, with 13 bases between. The CDR3 bases are TGTGCCAGCAGAGACCTCGTCGCTAGCACAGATACGCAGTATTTT. Encoded protein: CASRDLVASTDTQYF.

The chain combines TRBV5-5 with TRBJ2-4; possibly TRBD2 for D (5 bases). The CDR3 is 14 amino acids. Germline lookup yields CDR1 SGHKS and CDR2 YYEKEE (reference sequence). Trimming removed 0 bases at V and 9 bases at J, with 13 bases between. CDR3: CASSLGGPGGIQYF. The CDR3 nucleotides are TGTGCCAGCAGCTTGGGAGGGCCGGGCGGCATTCAGTACTTC.

The sample holds many counts of this clonotype. The V and J genes are TRBV12-3 or TRBV12-4 and TRBJ2-1; 8 bases match TRBD2. V lost 4 bases, J lost 3 bases, and 11 bases stayed unmatched. This CDR3 spans 17 amino acids. The CDR3 region is CASSSLAGLVSYNEQFF. The CDR3 bases are TGTGCCAGCAGTTCTTTAGCGGGACTAGTTAGCTACAATGAGCAGTTCTTC.